Listed below are T cell receptor beta chains from one sample, sequenced in a study of human T cells and chemical hapten exposure. TCRdb re-called the RACE reads with MiXCR, one entry per CDR3 protein. The top ten clones hold 2% to 2.5% of a sample with about 380,000 distinct CDR3 sequences, 4% to 5.5% of them seen once. The input for sequencing was whole blood, taken in connection with sensitization to the hapten diphenylcyclopropenone (DPC). The receptors come from a woman in her 50s with alopecia areata. Some clones in this sample may be carry-over from other donors' samples. The CDR3 runs from the conserved cysteine through the conserved F or W. A D gene is named only where the DNA matches it firmly.

j_call	d_call	v_call	cdr3_aa
TRBJ1-1	-	TRBV25-1	CASSETWGDSNTEAFF
TRBJ2-6	TRBD1	TRBV5-5	CASSPGTGAGANVLTF
TRBJ2-7	-	TRBV28	CASSPGMRWPNYEQYF
TRBJ1-5	-	TRBV20-1	CSADRGGGQPQHF
TRBJ2-1	-	TRBV11-2	CASTVGTGRNEQFF
TRBJ2-5	-	TRBV30	CARTTKYQETQYF
TRBJ2-5	-	TRBV20-1	CSAIHEYQETQYF
TRBJ2-7	TRBD2	TRBV7-9	CASSPASGRTYEQYF
TRBJ2-5	-	TRBV12-3/TRBV12-4	CASSTRGSPYQETQYF
TRBJ1-5	TRBD1	TRBV29-1	CSVETGGVGQPQHF
TRBJ2-1	-	TRBV3-1	CASSQKSGGGQFF
TRBJ2-6	TRBD1	TRBV6-1	CASRPTGVLRANVLTF
TRBJ2-4	TRBD1	TRBV7-9	CASSLVSSGQENIQYF
TRBJ1-4	-	TRBV27	CASSLSGRKGEKLFF
TRBJ2-1	-	TRBV29-1	CSVVHDEQFF
TRBJ2-3	-	TRBV20-1	CSARGRQLTDTQYF
TRBJ2-3	-	TRBV2	CASNPVAPDTQYF
TRBJ1-1	TRBD1	TRBV18	CASSPDRGTEAFF
TRBJ1-4	-	TRBV12-3/TRBV12-4	CASSPQATNEKLFF
TRBJ1-1	-	TRBV27	CASRWYRESNTEAFF
TRBJ1-5	-	TRBV7-2	CASSLAGWNQPQHF
TRBJ2-1	-	TRBV27	CASSLSFGREQFF
TRBJ1-4	-	TRBV11-2	CASSQRRVGQQNEKLFF
TRBJ2-7	-	TRBV11-2	CASSLVAGPRDEQYF
TRBJ2-7	TRBD2	TRBV4-2	CASSLGTSGLNSYEQYF
TRBJ2-1	TRBD2	TRBV10-2	CASSEEREGYNEQFF
TRBJ2-3	TRBD1	TRBV7-2	CASSLGTGANTDTQYF
TRBJ1-2	-	TRBV18	CASSPPSAGIYGYTF
TRBJ2-1	-	TRBV3-1	CASSQSTEQFF
TRBJ1-2	-	TRBV27	CASSTTGYYGYTF
TRBJ2-7	-	TRBV6-5	CASSYSRTFEQYF
TRBJ2-2	TRBD1	TRBV7-8	CASSLDRTANTGELFF
TRBJ2-7	-	TRBV7-6	CASSIFQGREQYF
TRBJ1-4	TRBD1	TRBV6-6	CASSPGQGATNEKLFF
TRBJ2-1	-	TRBV24-1	CATGRSWGEQFF
TRBJ1-6	TRBD1	TRBV6-6	CASSFGQGYNSPLHF
TRBJ1-2	TRBD1	TRBV6-2/TRBV6-3	CASSLGTVRSGYTF
TRBJ2-7	-	TRBV6-1	CASSELEALSSYEQYF
TRBJ1-5	-	TRBV7-2	CASSPRRGLEGVNQPQHF
TRBJ1-1	TRBD1	TRBV7-9	CASSLGQGVFRNTEAFF
TRBJ2-1	TRBD2	TRBV4-2	CASSQEGTSSYNEQFF
TRBJ1-1	-	TRBV20-1	CSARGGVEAFF
TRBJ2-3	-	TRBV29-1	CSVETPLYTDTQYF
TRBJ1-1	TRBD1	TRBV14	CASSPNRGTEAFF
TRBJ1-5	-	TRBV6-1	CASSESPAPSNQPQHF
TRBJ2-3	TRBD2	TRBV15	CATSRDPSLLAGLTDTQYF
TRBJ2-1	-	TRBV6-5	CASSDPPNNEQFF
TRBJ2-3	-	TRBV10-3	CAISESAGNTDTQYF
TRBJ2-6	TRBD1	TRBV2	CASRTGQSSSGANVLTF
TRBJ1-1	-	TRBV20-1	CSARGQAEVEAFF
TRBJ1-3	-	TRBV18	CASSLDRFGNTIYF
TRBJ1-4	-	TRBV12-3/TRBV12-4	CASSFGPLNEKLFF
TRBJ2-3	TRBD2	TRBV12-3/TRBV12-4	CASLPLAGGLTDTQYF
TRBJ1-4	-	TRBV5-1	CASSLGSNEKLFF